The clone carrying this TCR beta chain was counted ten times or more. It was RNA transcripts that yielded the amplified TCR beta CDR3 regions. First-round RT-PCR of the TCR CDR3 relied on the HTBI primer set. TCRdb analysed the multiplex PCR reads with MiXCR anew, one entry per CDR3 protein. The sample holds 350,000 to 450,000 distinct CDR3 sequences; over 12% are singletons and the top ten take 28%. Germline CDR1 is SGDLS and CDR2 is YYNGEE. This CDR3 is built from 13 residues. Trimming cost V 7 bases and J 0 bases, with 11 bases left between them. These data come from a study of T cells in Graves' hyperthyroidism and ophthalmopathy.

Sequences were obtained from blood. This chain connects TRBV9 to TRBJ2-7; perhaps TRBD2 as D (5 bases). The sequence derives from a man over 45 with Graves' ophthalmopathy. CDR3 residues: CASYKEASYEQYF. CDR3 nucleotide sequence: TGTGCCAGCTACAAGGAGGCCTCCTACGAGCAGTACTTC.